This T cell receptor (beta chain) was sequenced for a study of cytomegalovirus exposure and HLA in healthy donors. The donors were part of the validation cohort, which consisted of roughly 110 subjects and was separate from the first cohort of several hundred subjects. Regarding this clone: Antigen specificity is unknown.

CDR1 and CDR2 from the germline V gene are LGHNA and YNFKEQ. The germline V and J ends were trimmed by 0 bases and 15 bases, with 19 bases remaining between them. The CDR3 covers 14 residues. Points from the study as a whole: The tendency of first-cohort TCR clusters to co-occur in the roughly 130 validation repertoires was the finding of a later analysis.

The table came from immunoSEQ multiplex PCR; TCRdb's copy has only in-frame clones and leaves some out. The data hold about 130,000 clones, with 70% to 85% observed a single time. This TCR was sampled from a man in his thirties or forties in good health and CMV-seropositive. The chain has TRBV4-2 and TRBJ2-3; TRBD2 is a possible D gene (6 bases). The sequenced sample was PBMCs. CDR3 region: CASSQDLGQGGSYF. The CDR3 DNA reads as TGTGCCAGCAGCCAAGATCTTGGGCAAGGAGGGTCATATTTT.